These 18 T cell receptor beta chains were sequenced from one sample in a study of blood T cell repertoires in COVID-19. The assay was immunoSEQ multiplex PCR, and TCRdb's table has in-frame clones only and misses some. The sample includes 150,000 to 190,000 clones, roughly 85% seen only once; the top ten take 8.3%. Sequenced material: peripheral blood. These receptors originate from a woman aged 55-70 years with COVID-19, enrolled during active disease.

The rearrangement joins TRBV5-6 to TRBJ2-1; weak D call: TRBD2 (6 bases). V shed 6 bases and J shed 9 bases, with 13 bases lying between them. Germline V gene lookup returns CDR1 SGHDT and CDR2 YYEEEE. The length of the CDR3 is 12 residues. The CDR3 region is CASNFEAGEQFF. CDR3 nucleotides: TGTGCCAGCAACTTTGAAGCGGGTGAGCAGTTCTTC.

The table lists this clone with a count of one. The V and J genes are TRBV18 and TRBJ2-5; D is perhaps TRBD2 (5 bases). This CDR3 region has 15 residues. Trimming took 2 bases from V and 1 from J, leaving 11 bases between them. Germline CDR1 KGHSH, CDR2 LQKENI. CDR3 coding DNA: TGTGCCAGCTCACCAATTGGGAGTTCCCAAGAGACCCAGTACTTC. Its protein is CASSPIGSSQETQYF.

CDR3 bases: TGTGCCAGCATCCCAAGGGGGAGTCCTAATTCACCCCTCCACTTT. Translated, it gives CASIPRGSPNSPLHF. The rearrangement uses TRBV5-8 and TRBJ1-6, with D possibly being TRBD1 (6 bases). This CDR3 contains 15 residues. V was shortened by 6 bases and J by 6 bases, with 16 bases between the two germline ends. From germline, CDR1 is SGHTS and CDR2 YDEGEE.

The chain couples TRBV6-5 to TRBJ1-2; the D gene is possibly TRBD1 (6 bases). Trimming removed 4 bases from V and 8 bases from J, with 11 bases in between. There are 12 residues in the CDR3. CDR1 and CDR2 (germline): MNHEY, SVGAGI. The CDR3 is CASSFQGNGYTF. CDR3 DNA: TGTGCCAGCAGTTTCCAGGGGAACGGCTACACCTTC.

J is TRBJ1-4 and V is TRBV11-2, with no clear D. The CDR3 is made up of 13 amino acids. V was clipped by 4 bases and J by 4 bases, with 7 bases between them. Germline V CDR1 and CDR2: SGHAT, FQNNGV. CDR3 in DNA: TGTGCCAGCAGCTCCCAGGTTAATGAAAAACTGTTTTTT. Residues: CASSSQVNEKLFF.

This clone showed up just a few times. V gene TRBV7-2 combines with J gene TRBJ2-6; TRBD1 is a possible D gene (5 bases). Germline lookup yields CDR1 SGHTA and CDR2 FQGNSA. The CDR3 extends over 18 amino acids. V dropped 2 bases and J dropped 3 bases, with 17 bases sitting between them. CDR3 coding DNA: TGTGCCAGCAGCTTAAGGGGCACCGAAGGTTTTGGGGCCAACGTCCTGACTTTC. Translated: CASSLRGTEGFGANVLTF.

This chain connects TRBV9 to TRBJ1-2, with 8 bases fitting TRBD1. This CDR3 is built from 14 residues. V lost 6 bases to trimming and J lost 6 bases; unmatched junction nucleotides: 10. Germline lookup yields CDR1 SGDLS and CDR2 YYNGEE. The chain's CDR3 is CASTTNTGGNGYTF. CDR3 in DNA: TGTGCCAGCACGACCAATACAGGGGGTAATGGCTACACCTTC.

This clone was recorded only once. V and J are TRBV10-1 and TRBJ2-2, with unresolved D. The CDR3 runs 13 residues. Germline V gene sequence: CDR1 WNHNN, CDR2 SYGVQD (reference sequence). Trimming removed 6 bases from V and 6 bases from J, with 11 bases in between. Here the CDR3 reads CASRNGYAGELFF. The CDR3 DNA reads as TGCGCCAGCAGAAACGGTTATGCCGGGGAGCTGTTTTTT.

The CDR3 reads CASSSSGRARNEQFF. CDR3 DNA sequence: TGTGCCAGCAGTTCTAGCGGGAGGGCCAGGAATGAGCAGTTCTTC. The chain has TRBV27 and TRBJ2-1; TRBD2 agrees at 12 bases. CDR1 and CDR2 (germline): MNHEY, SMNVEV (reference sequence). V gave up 4 bases and J gave up 7 bases; unmatched junction bases: 5. CDR3 size: 15 residues.

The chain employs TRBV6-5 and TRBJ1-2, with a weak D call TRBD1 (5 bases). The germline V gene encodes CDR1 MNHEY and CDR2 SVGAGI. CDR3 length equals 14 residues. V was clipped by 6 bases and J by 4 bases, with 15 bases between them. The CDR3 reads CASRAGHGFYGYTF. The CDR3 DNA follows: TGTGCCAGCAGGGCCGGACACGGTTTCTATGGCTACACCTTC.

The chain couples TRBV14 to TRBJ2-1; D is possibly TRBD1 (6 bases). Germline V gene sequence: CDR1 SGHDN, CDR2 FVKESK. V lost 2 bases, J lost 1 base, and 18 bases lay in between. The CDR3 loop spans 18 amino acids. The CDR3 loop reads CASSQRKYRARSYNEQFF. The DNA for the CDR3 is TGTGCCAGCAGCCAACGAAAATACAGGGCCCGTTCCTACAATGAGCAGTTCTTC.

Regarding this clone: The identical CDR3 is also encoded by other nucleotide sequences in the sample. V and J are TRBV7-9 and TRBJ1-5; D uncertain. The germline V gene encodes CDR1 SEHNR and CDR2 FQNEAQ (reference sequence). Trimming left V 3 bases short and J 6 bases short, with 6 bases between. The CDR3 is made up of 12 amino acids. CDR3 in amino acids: CASSLEGQPQHF. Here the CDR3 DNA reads TGTGCCAGCAGCTTGGAGGGTCAGCCCCAGCATTTT.

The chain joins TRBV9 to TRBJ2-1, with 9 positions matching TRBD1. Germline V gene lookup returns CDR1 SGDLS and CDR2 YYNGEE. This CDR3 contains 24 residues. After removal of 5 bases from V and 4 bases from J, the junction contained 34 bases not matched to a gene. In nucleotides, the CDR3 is TGTGCCAGCAGTCCCGGGACAGGGAGGGAGGGGTCTGGAACCGCTTTTTTGGTTTACAATGAGCAGTTCTTC. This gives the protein CASSPGTGREGSGTAFLVYNEQFF.

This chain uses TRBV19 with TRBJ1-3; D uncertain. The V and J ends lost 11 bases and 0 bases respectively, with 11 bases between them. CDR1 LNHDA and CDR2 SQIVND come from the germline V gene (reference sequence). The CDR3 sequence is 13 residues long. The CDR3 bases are TGTGCCGTGCAGGCGGGCTCTGGAAACACCATATATTTT. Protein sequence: CAVQAGSGNTIYF.

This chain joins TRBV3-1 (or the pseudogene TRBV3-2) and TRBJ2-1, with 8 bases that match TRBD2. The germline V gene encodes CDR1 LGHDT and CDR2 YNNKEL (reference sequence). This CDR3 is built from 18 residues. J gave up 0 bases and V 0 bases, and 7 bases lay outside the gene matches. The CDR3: CASSQEGRGVSSYNEQFF. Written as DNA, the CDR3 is TGTGCCAGCAGCCAAGAAGGGCGGGGGGTTAGCTCCTACAATGAGCAGTTCTTC.

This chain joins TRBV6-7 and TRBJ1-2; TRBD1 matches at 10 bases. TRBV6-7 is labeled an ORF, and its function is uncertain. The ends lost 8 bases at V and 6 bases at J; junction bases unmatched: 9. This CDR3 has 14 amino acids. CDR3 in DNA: TGTGCCAGCGGACTAGACAGGGGGCTCGATGGCTACACCTTC. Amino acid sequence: CASGLDRGLDGYTF.

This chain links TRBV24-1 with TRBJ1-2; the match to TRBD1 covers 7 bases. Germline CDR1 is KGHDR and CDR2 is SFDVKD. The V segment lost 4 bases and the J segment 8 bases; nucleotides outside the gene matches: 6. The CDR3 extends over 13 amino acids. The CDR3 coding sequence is TGTGCCACCAGTGAAGGGGGCGCGGGGGGCTACACCTTC. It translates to CATSEGGAGGYTF.

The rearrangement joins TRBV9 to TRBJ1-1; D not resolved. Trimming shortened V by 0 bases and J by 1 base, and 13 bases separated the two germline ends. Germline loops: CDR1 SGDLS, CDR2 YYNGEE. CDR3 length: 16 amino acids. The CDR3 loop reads CASSVAEERANTEAFF. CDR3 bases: TGTGCCAGCAGCGTAGCCGAGGAGAGGGCGAACACTGAAGCTTTCTTT.